The 28 T cell receptor beta chains given below trace back to one sample, sequenced in a study of shared clonotypes between healthy human individuals. Repertoires were generated with immunoSEQ multiplex PCR, while TCRdb's copy carries only in-frame clones and drops some. The sample shows about 2.4 million clones, over 85% of them seen only once. Sample: naive CD4+ T cells from PBMCs. The subset denotes: CD45RA+ positively selected. The receptors derive from a man aged 18 to 30 in good health. Some clones in this sample may be carry-over from other donors' samples.

The rearrangement uses TRBV4-3 and TRBJ2-1, with D possibly TRBD1 on 6 matching bases. The germline gives CDR1 LGHNA, CDR2 YSLEER. This CDR3 comprises 14 residues. Trimming left V 4 bases short and J 5 bases short, with 12 bases between. As DNA, the CDR3 is TGCGCCAGCAGCCCTCTAGGGGGAAACAATGAGCAGTTCTTC. Its translation: CASSPLGGNNEQFF.

The chain has TRBV23-1 and TRBJ1-5, with D uncertain. TRBV23-1 is given ORF status, its function remaining uncertain. V was trimmed by 10 bases and J by 9 bases, leaving 10 bases between them. This CDR3 region has 10 residues. The CDR3 loop is CANFRGPQHF. The CDR3 DNA is TGCGCCAATTTCCGAGGGCCCCAGCATTTT.

V and J are TRBV30 and TRBJ2-2, with D possibly matching TRBD2 (7 bases). Germline V gene sequence: CDR1 GTSNPN, CDR2 SVGIG (reference sequence). The CDR3 is 16 amino acids. V lost 5 bases, J lost 3 bases, and 19 bases lay in between. The CDR3 reads CAWLKRGGAYTGELFF. For the CDR3, the DNA is TGTGCCTGGTTAAAAAGGGGGGGCGCTTACACCGGGGAGCTGTTTTTT.

With respect to this clone: The sample holds other DNA sequences that translate to the same CDR3. This sequence joins TRBV29-1 and TRBJ2-3; 7 positions match TRBD2. The CDR3 has 12 amino acids. The ends lost 4 bases at V and 4 bases at J; junction bases unmatched: 2. From germline, CDR1 is SQVTM and CDR2 ANQGSEA. The CDR3 reads CSVGGRADTQYF. The CDR3 DNA is TGCAGCGTTGGAGGGAGGGCAGATACGCAGTATTTT.

The chain combines TRBV7-8 with TRBJ2-7; D may be TRBD2 (6 bases). Between the trimmed V and J ends, which lost 1 base and 3 bases, there was a span of 13 bases. CDR1 and CDR2 (germline): SGHVS, FQNEAQ. This CDR3 contains 15 residues. The CDR3: CASSLGTPGGYEQYF. The CDR3 nucleotides are TGTGCCAGCAGCTTAGGGACTCCCGGGGGCTACGAGCAGTACTTC.

This clone was recorded once. The chain links TRBV9 to TRBJ1-2; 10 bases map to TRBD1. With V trimmed by 3 bases and J by 2 bases, 7 bases remained unmatched. This CDR3 has 16 amino acids. Germline V gives CDR1 SGDLS, CDR2 YYNGEE. This chain's CDR3 is CASSADRGLRNYGYTF. The CDR3 DNA is TGTGCCAGCAGCGCCGACAGGGGGCTGAGAAACTATGGCTACACCTTC.

The V and J genes are TRBV6-1 and TRBJ2-1, with D unclear. V was cut by 2 bases and J by 6 bases, with 17 bases left in between. Germline-derived CDR1 and CDR2 are MNHNS and SASEGT. The CDR3 consists of 16 residues. The CDR3: CASSEKLHRGFNEQFF. CDR3 sequence (DNA): TGTGCCAGCAGTGAAAAATTGCACCGAGGTTTCAATGAGCAGTTCTTC.

V usage is TRBV7-3 and J usage is TRBJ2-1; unclear D gene. The CDR3 totals 13 residues. Germline V gene sequence: CDR1 SGHTA, CDR2 FQGTGA. V lost 5 bases and J 7 bases, leaving 12 bases between the germline ends. CDR3 sequence: CASSRERSNEQFF. CDR3 coding DNA: TGTGCCAGCAGCCGCGAACGGAGTAATGAGCAGTTCTTC.

This clone was seen only a few times. This sample includes further DNA sequences coding for the same CDR3. The rearrangement links TRBV28 to TRBJ1-5, with 8 bases identical to TRBD1. This CDR3 contains 13 residues. Germline CDR1 is MDHEN and CDR2 is SYDVKM. Germline trimming cut 6 bases from V and 4 bases from J; bases unmatched to any gene: 2. CDR3 sequence (DNA): TGTGCCAGCAGACGGACAGGGAATCAGCCCCAGCATTTT. As protein: CASRRTGNQPQHF.

This clone appeared once. This rearrangement joins TRBV6-4 to TRBJ1-1; D gene ambiguous. V shed 2 bases and J shed 4 bases, with 8 bases lying between them. This CDR3 region has 13 residues. The germline gives CDR1 MRHNA, CDR2 SNTAGT. The CDR3 sequence: CASSDEWGTEAFF. Written as DNA, the CDR3 is TGTGCCAGCAGTGACGAGTGGGGCACTGAAGCTTTCTTT.

V gene TRBV4-1 combines with J gene TRBJ2-2, with 7 bases that match TRBD2. This CDR3 has 16 amino acids. Trimming at V came to 4 bases and at J to 4 bases, leaving 9 bases not matched to a gene. CDR1 and CDR2 from the germline V gene are MGHRA and YSYEKL. The CDR3 bases are TGCGCCAGCAGCCGACGGGCGGGAGACGGCACCGGGGAGCTGTTTTTT. Translation gives CASSRRAGDGTGELFF.

This clone has a handful of counts. The V call is TRBV7-9, the J call TRBJ2-5; D is unresolved. V was cut by 1 base and J by 3 bases, with 6 bases left in between. The CDR3 runs 13 residues. Germline V gives CDR1 SEHNR, CDR2 FQNEAQ (reference sequence). The CDR3 sequence is CASSLGAKETQYF. In DNA form, the CDR3 reads TGTGCCAGCAGCTTAGGGGCGAAAGAGACCCAGTACTTC.

This clone appeared a single time. This chain uses TRBV21-1 with TRBJ1-5; the table names TRBD1, a call not compared with the DNA. TRBV21-1 is described as a pseudogene. The length of the CDR3 is 18 residues. CDR3 sequence reads: CASSKGTGEFRSNQPQHF. For the CDR3, the DNA is TGTGCCAGCAGCAAAGGGACAGGGGAGTTTCGCAGCAATCAGCCCCAGCATTTT.

The chain has TRBV28 and TRBJ2-3; D is ambiguous. CDR1 and CDR2 from the germline V gene are MDHEN and SYDVKM. The CDR3 is made up of 12 amino acids. Here the CDR3 DNA reads TGTGCTCATGGACGTAGCACAGATACGCAGTATTTT. This codes for CAHGRSTDTQYF.

This chain links TRBV18 with TRBJ2-3; 10 bases line up with TRBD2. The V and J ends lost 6 bases and 2 bases, in that order; junction bases with no gene match: 8. Germline V lookup: CDR1 KGHSH, CDR2 LQKENI. The CDR3 consists of 16 residues. The CDR3 DNA reads TGTGCCAGCTCTCCCCTGAGCGGGAGGGCCACAGATACGCAGTATTTT. It codes for CASSPLSGRATDTQYF. Full variable domain (missing parts from reference TRBV18 and TRBJ2-3): NAGVMQNPRHLVRRRGQEARLRCSPMKGHSHVYWYRQLPEEGLKFMVYLQKENIIDESGMPKERFSAEFPKEGPSILRIQQVVRGDSAAYFCASSPLSGRATDTQYFGPGTRLTVL.

The rearrangement joins TRBV30 to TRBJ2-1; the match to TRBD2 covers 10 bases. The germline V gene has CDR1 GTSNPN and CDR2 SVGIG (reference sequence). Losses at the gene ends were 2 bases for V and 4 bases for J; bases not matched to a gene: 5. This CDR3 is built from 15 residues. CDR3 DNA sequence: TGTGCCTGGAGTCCCACACTAGCGGGGTACAATGAGCAGTTCTTC. It codes for CAWSPTLAGYNEQFF. Variable domain in full (rest from reference TRBV30 and TRBJ2-1): SQTIHQWPATLVQPVGSPLSLECTVEGTSNPNLYWYRQAAGRGLQLLFYSVGIGQISSEVPQNLSASRPQDRQFILSSKKLLLSDSGFYLCAWSPTLAGYNEQFFGPGTRLTVL.

This clone was recorded once. This rearrangement joins TRBV5-1 to TRBJ2-3; no reliable D call. This CDR3 spans 12 amino acids. The V gene's germline CDR1 is SGHRS and CDR2 YFSETQ. Trimming stripped 4 bases from V and 6 bases from J, with 9 bases between. CDR3 coding DNA: TGCGCCAGCAGCCGGTGGATGGATACGCAGTATTTT. It specifies CASSRWMDTQYF. Looking up the rest from reference TRBV5-1 and TRBJ2-3 gives the full variable domain: KAGVTQTPRYLIKTRGQQVTLSCSPISGHRSVSWYQQTPGQGLQFLFEYFSETQRNKGNFPGRFSGRQFSNSRSEMNVSTLELGDSALYLCASSRWMDTQYFGPGTRLTVL.

The chain couples TRBV6-1 to TRBJ2-2; D perhaps matches TRBD2 (6 bases). The V gene lost 0 bases and the J gene lost 5 bases, with 10 bases spanning the gap. CDR1 and CDR2 from the germline V gene are MNHNS and SASEGT. CDR3 size: 15 residues. The CDR3 spells CASSEAMAGTGELFF. The CDR3 coding sequence is TGTGCCAGCAGTGAAGCGATGGCGGGAACCGGGGAGCTGTTTTTT.

The rearrangement joins TRBV7-3 to TRBJ2-7; 8 bases map to TRBD1. V gave up 2 bases and J gave up 8 bases; unmatched junction bases: 5. Germline assignment: CDR1 SGHTA and CDR2 FQGTGA. The CDR3 sequence is 13 residues long. The CDR3 bases are TGTGCCAGCAGCTTAGGGACAGGTAACAAGCAGTACTTC. It yields the protein CASSLGTGNKQYF.

The chain joins TRBV7-9 to TRBJ2-1; 15 nucleotides agree with TRBD2. This CDR3 has 16 amino acids. Germline CDR1 is SEHNR and CDR2 is FQNEAQ (reference sequence). V dropped 4 bases and J dropped 6; count of bases not matched to a gene: 4. CDR3 nucleotide sequence: TGTGCCAGCAGCTCGGTGGGACTAGCGGGAGGCAATGAGCAGTTCTTC. Its translation: CASSSVGLAGGNEQFF.

J is TRBJ2-2 and V is TRBV7-3; D is unclear. Germline V gene lookup returns CDR1 SGHTA and CDR2 FQGTGA. V lost 1 base, J lost 2 bases, and 8 bases lay in between. CDR3 length: 15 residues. The CDR3 loop is CASSLREINTGELFF. DNA for the CDR3: TGTGCCAGCAGCTTAAGGGAAATCAACACCGGGGAGCTGTTTTTT.

Written as DNA, the CDR3 is TGTGCCAGCAGTCCGTTTATCAGGGGGAACAATCAGCCCCAGCATTTT. It is translated as CASSPFIRGNNQPQHF. This chain joins TRBV28 and TRBJ1-5; 7 bases match TRBD1. J was trimmed by 3 bases and V by 5 bases; bases with no gene match: 10. Germline CDR1 MDHEN, CDR2 SYDVKM. The CDR3 contains 16 residues.

The rearrangement joins TRBV28 to TRBJ1-3, with TRBD1 as a possible D gene (5 bases). The V end was cut by 0 bases, the J end by 0 bases, with 12 bases between. This CDR3 has 17 residues. Germline loops: CDR1 MDHEN, CDR2 SYDVKM. The CDR3 loop is CASSLWPRGSSGNTIYF. The DNA for the CDR3 is TGTGCCAGCAGTTTATGGCCCCGGGGGAGCTCTGGAAACACCATATATTTT.

The chain is built from TRBV5-6 and TRBJ2-7; D is unresolved. V shed 0 bases and J shed 4 bases, with 8 bases lying between them. CDR1 and CDR2 from the germline V gene are SGHDT and YYEEEE. This CDR3 has 13 residues. CDR3 DNA: TGTGCCAGCAGCTTGGGGACGTTATACGAGCAGTACTTC. Its protein is CASSLGTLYEQYF.

The chain combines TRBV4-3 with TRBJ2-2; a weak D match, TRBD2 (7 bases). V was clipped by 8 bases and J by 4 bases, with 11 bases between them. CDR3 size: 13 residues. The V gene's germline CDR1 is LGHNA and CDR2 YSLEER. CDR3 coding DNA: TGCGCCAGCGGGGGGGCGGGCACCGGGGAGCTGTTTTTT. Its protein product is CASGGAGTGELFF.

Only one count was recorded for this clone. The chain joins TRBV10-3 to TRBJ2-5, with D unresolved. Germline-derived CDR1 and CDR2 are ENHRY and SYGVKD. Between the trimmed V and J ends, which lost 6 bases and 0 bases, there was a span of 8 bases. This CDR3 has 13 amino acids. The CDR3 region is CAIRGGNQETQYF. CDR3 sequence (DNA): TGTGCCATCAGAGGTGGGAACCAAGAGACCCAGTACTTC.

V gene TRBV10-1 combines with J gene TRBJ2-5; TRBD2 aligns across 9 bases. Germline CDR1 reads WNHNN; CDR2 reads SYGVQD (reference sequence). V was pared by 2 bases and J by 2 bases, with 12 bases of the junction left unmatched. The CDR3 consists of 18 residues. Written as DNA, the CDR3 is TGCGCCAGCAGTGAGGGGGTGGCGGGAGGGCCGGGGCAAGAGACCCAGTACTTC. Protein sequence: CASSEGVAGGPGQETQYF.

The J gene is TRBJ1-1, the V gene TRBV4-1, with 10 bases fitting TRBD1. V shed 4 bases and J 5 bases; nucleotides not matched to a gene: 7. The CDR3 extends over 15 amino acids. Germline lookup yields CDR1 MGHRA and CDR2 YSYEKL. The CDR3 nucleotides read TGCGCCAGCAGCCCTCCCGGACAGGGGGGTACTGAAGCTTTCTTT. This encodes CASSPPGQGGTEAFF.